The next 12 T cell receptor beta chains were all read from a single sample in a study of OX40 agonist ivuxolimab in advanced cancers. Receptors were amplified or captured by the immunoSEQ multiplex PCR assay. Entries here come from immuneACCESS through TCRdb and include only in-frame sequences with V and J called. Some clones fail to appear in such tables; in the studies checked, an unresolved V gene covers under half of the shortfall, and the cause of the remainder is unknown. Present in this sample are 3,000 to 4,000 clones, roughly four fifths of which were seen just once. Clones ranked in the top ten supply 30% to 45% of the sample. Sequencing was performed on CD4+ or CD8+ T cells sorted from blood, taken in a trial of the OX40 agonist ivuxolimab. The receptor source for this set is an adult with an advanced solid tumor such as melanoma, head and neck, liver or kidney cancer.

The chain uses TRBV19 and TRBJ2-4; 7 nucleotides agree with TRBD1. Germline trimming cut 6 bases from V and 8 bases from J; bases unmatched to any gene: 7. The CDR3 consists of 13 residues. CDR1 and CDR2 from the germline V gene are LNHDA and SQIVND (reference sequence). This CDR3 reads CASSPTGMDIQYF. The CDR3 DNA reads TGTGCCAGTAGCCCGACAGGGATGGACATTCAGTACTTC.

The chain carries TRBV7-9 and TRBJ2-3; 10 nucleotides line up with TRBD2. Germline V gives CDR1 SEHNR, CDR2 FQNEAQ (reference sequence). J gave up 2 bases and V 2 bases, and 7 bases lay outside the gene matches. This CDR3 has 17 amino acids. The CDR3 here is CASSLRASGGLTDTQYF. The CDR3 bases are TGTGCCAGCAGCTTAAGGGCTAGCGGGGGTCTCACAGATACGCAGTATTTT. The full variable domain, rest sourced from reference TRBV7-9 and TRBJ2-3, is DTGVSQNPRHKITKRGQNVTFRCDPISEHNRLYWYRQTLGQGPEFLTYFQNEAQLEKSRLLSDRFSAERPKGSFSTLEIQRTEQGDSAMYLCASSLRASGGLTDTQYFGPGTRLTVL.

For this clone: The same CDR3 is also encoded by other DNA sequences in this sample. The CDR3 sequence is CASTPATPTNEKLFF. CDR3 in DNA: TGTGCCAGTACACCGGCAACCCCAACTAATGAAAAACTGTTTTTT. The rearrangement joins TRBV6-6 to TRBJ1-4; no clear D. Germline V gene lookup returns CDR1 MNHNY and CDR2 SVGAGI (reference sequence). The ends were cut back, 9 bases at V and 0 bases at J, with 14 bases in the middle. The CDR3 loop spans 15 amino acids.

This clone appeared a few times. This chain uses TRBV9 with TRBJ2-1; D call uncertain. The CDR3 extends over 12 amino acids. V lost 4 bases to trimming and J lost 7 bases, with 9 bases between them. Germline V CDR1 and CDR2: SGDLS, YYNGEE. For the CDR3, the DNA is TGTGCCAGCAGCCTTAACGTGAATGAGCAGTTCTTC. This sequence encodes CASSLNVNEQFF.

The chain is built from TRBV27 and TRBJ2-7; D could derive from TRBD1 or TRBD2 (5 bases each). V lost 2 bases, J lost 4 bases, and 18 bases lay in between. CDR1 is MNHEY, CDR2 SMNVEV, per germline (reference sequence). This CDR3 has 16 amino acids. In nucleotides, the CDR3 is TGTGCCAGCAGTTTAAATAGGTGGGGGAGCGGTTACGAGCAGTACTTC. It yields the protein CASSLNRWGSGYEQYF.

The chain has TRBV4-3 and TRBJ2-2; 9 bases match TRBD2. The V gene's germline CDR1 is LGHNA and CDR2 YSLEER. CDR3 length equals 18 residues. Unmatched junction bases numbered 8, after V lost 3 bases and J lost 0 bases. Here the CDR3 reads CASSQVSLAGTNTGELFF. DNA for the CDR3: TGCGCCAGCAGCCAGGTCTCGCTAGCGGGGACGAACACCGGGGAGCTGTTTTTT.

The chain has TRBV4-1 and TRBJ2-1; the D gene is possibly TRBD2 (5 bases). The V gene lost 5 bases and the J gene lost 8 bases, with 16 bases spanning the gap. The CDR3 spans 14 residues. CDR1 and CDR2 (germline): MGHRA, YSYEKL. The CDR3 is CASSSERFSDEQFF. Written as DNA, the CDR3 is TGCGCCAGCAGCTCAGAGCGGTTCAGCGATGAGCAGTTCTTC.

CDR3 coding DNA: TGTGCCAGCAGCTTTGGGACAGGGGCTGCCTACGAGCAGTACTTC. Translation gives CASSFGTGAAYEQYF. The rearrangement uses TRBV11-2 and TRBJ2-7; 10 positions match TRBD1. Germline V gene data show CDR1 as SGHAT and CDR2 as FQNNGV. With V trimmed by 3 bases and J by 2 bases, 4 bases remained unmatched. The CDR3 consists of 15 residues. Full variable domain (rest looked up from reference TRBV11-2 and TRBJ2-7): EAGVAQSPRYKIIEKRQSVAFWCNPISGHATLYWYQQILGQGPKLLIQFQNNGVVDDSQLPKDRFSAERLKGVDSTLKIQPAKLEDSAVYLCASSFGTGAAYEQYFGPGTRLTVT.

The V and J genes are TRBV7-9 and TRBJ2-1; D call uncertain. This CDR3 contains 13 residues. V lost 5 bases to trimming and J lost 8 bases, with 13 bases between them. Looked up from germline, CDR1 is SEHNR and CDR2 is FQNEAQ (reference sequence). DNA of the CDR3: TGTGCCAGCAGCCCCCTCCCGGGCGATGAGCAGTTCTTC. Amino acid sequence: CASSPLPGDEQFF.

The chain recombines TRBV19 with TRBJ2-1; 12 bases fit TRBD1. J was trimmed by 9 bases and V by 5 bases; bases with no gene match: 8. Looked up from germline, CDR1 is LNHDA and CDR2 is SQIVND (reference sequence). The CDR3 contains 15 residues. This CDR3 reads CASSLPGQGAREQFF. The CDR3 DNA reads TGTGCCAGTAGTCTCCCGGGACAGGGGGCGCGTGAGCAGTTCTTC.

The V gene is TRBV9, the J gene TRBJ1-1; tentative D call: TRBD1 (6 bases). The V end was cut by 0 bases, the J end by 4 bases, with 19 bases between. The CDR3 totals 17 residues. CDR1 and CDR2 from the germline V gene are SGDLS and YYNGEE. CDR3 residues: CASSVGEGGWGSTEAFF. For the CDR3, the DNA is TGTGCCAGCAGCGTAGGAGAGGGGGGATGGGGTTCCACTGAAGCTTTCTTT.

The chain combines TRBV19 with TRBJ1-6; D is unclear. The germline V and J ends were trimmed by 1 base and 3 bases, with 13 bases remaining between them. This CDR3 spans 17 amino acids. Germline CDR1 reads LNHDA; CDR2 reads SQIVND (reference sequence). CDR3 amino acids: CASSIGGQPLYNSPLHF. The CDR3, as DNA: TGTGCCAGTAGTATAGGAGGGCAGCCCCTCTATAATTCACCCCTCCACTTT.